One and the same sample provided the 4 T cell receptor beta chains below, sequenced in a study of shared clonotypes between healthy human individuals. Data came from immunoSEQ multiplex PCR; TCRdb stores just in-frame clones and leaves some out. The sample lists hundreds of thousands of clones, 74% occurring once. The sequenced sample consisted of memory CD4+ T cells sorted from blood. Subset described: CD45RA-negative fraction. These receptors were taken from a woman younger than 45 in good health.

The genes are TRBV6-1 and TRBJ2-7, with a tentative D call TRBD1 (6 bases). The CDR3 is 15 residues long. Germline V CDR1 and CDR2: MNHNS, SASEGT. V was trimmed by 4 bases and J by 12 bases, leaving 25 bases between them. CDR3 amino acids: CASSGYRELSGGGYF. The CDR3 nucleotides read TGTGCCAGCAGTGGGTACAGGGAACTCTCGGGCGGTGGGTACTTC.

V gene TRBV4-1 combines with J gene TRBJ2-7; 7 bases map to TRBD2. Germline V lookup: CDR1 MGHRA, CDR2 YSYEKL. J gave up 4 bases and V 2 bases, and 8 bases lay outside the gene matches. This CDR3 has 15 residues. The CDR3 nucleotides are TGCGCCAGCAGCCAAAAACTAGCGAGCAAGTACGAGCAGTACTTC. This codes for CASSQKLASKYEQYF.

The chain has TRBV6-1 and TRBJ1-1; D ambiguous. Germline CDR1 is MNHNS and CDR2 is SASEGT. V lost 5 bases and J lost 0, with 7 bases in between. This CDR3 is 13 amino acids long. The CDR3 DNA is TGTGCCAGCAGTACCAAGATGAACACTGAAGCTTTCTTT. It codes for CASSTKMNTEAFF.

V gene TRBV19 combines with J gene TRBJ1-1; the D gene is possibly TRBD1 (5 bases). Germline CDR1 and CDR2: LNHDA and SQIVND (reference sequence). V lost 10 bases to trimming and J lost 4 bases, with 19 bases between them. The CDR3 is made up of 14 amino acids. The CDR3 nucleotides are TGTGCCACCGGCAGAAGGGGAGGATCCACTGAAGCTTTCTTT. Its protein is CATGRRGGSTEAFF.